This passage covers 27 T cell receptor beta chains from one sample sequenced in a study of shared T cell receptors in the human thymus. The table came from immunoSEQ multiplex PCR; TCRdb's copy has only in-frame clones and leaves some out. The data show hundreds of thousands of clones, about 87% seen once. The sample was also reused in another study, on human thymus T cells.

The sequenced material came from thymocytes. These receptors all stem from a boy under two years old with a congenital heart defect.

The V and J genes are TRBV10-3 and TRBJ2-7; 10 nucleotides align to TRBD1. J was trimmed by 4 bases and V by 6 bases; bases with no gene match: 3. This CDR3 spans 13 amino acids. The germline V gene encodes CDR1 ENHRY and CDR2 SYGVKD. Here the CDR3 reads CAIRGDRGYEQYF. CDR3 coding DNA: TGTGCCATCAGGGGGGACAGGGGTTACGAGCAGTACTTC.

The chain is built from TRBV7-9 and TRBJ1-3; 7 bases are shared with TRBD1. The CDR3 length is 15 residues. Germline CDR1 and CDR2: SEHNR and FQNEAQ (reference sequence). Unmatched junction bases numbered 6, after V lost 4 bases and J lost 3 bases. The CDR3 region has the DNA TGTGCCAGCAGCTATACAGGGGCGGTTGGAAACACCATATATTTT. It translates to CASSYTGAVGNTIYF. The variable domain in full, completed from reference TRBV7-9 and TRBJ1-3, reads DTGVSQNPRHKITKRGQNVTFRCDPISEHNRLYWYRQTLGQGPEFLTYFQNEAQLEKSRLLSDRFSAERPKGSFSTLEIQRTEQGDSAMYLCASSYTGAVGNTIYFGEGSWLTVV.

V gene TRBV6-6 combines with J gene TRBJ1-2; D not certain. Germline CDR1 reads MNHNY; CDR2 reads SVGAGI (reference sequence). The CDR3 length is 12 residues. Between the trimmed V and J ends, which lost 9 bases and 2 bases, there was a span of 10 bases. CDR3 DNA sequence: TGTGCCAGTTGTACGGTGAACTATGGCTACACCTTC. This translates into CASCTVNYGYTF.

The genes are TRBV27 and TRBJ2-7; a possible D gene is TRBD1 (6 bases). Germline V gene lookup returns CDR1 MNHEY and CDR2 SMNVEV (reference sequence). This CDR3 spans 16 amino acids. V was cut by 6 bases and J by 0 bases, with 18 bases left in between. The CDR3 DNA sequence: TGTGCCAGCAGCCAGACGGGACATACGAGCTCCTACGAGCAGTACTTC. This gives the protein CASSQTGHTSSYEQYF.

The CDR3 sequence: CASSRRQVPNYEQYF. CDR3 nucleotides: TGTGCCAGCAGTCGGCGACAGGTTCCCAACTACGAGCAGTACTTC. The chain is built from TRBV27 and TRBJ2-7; maybe TRBD1 (6 bases). CDR1 MNHEY and CDR2 SMNVEV come from the germline V gene (reference sequence). V lost 5 bases to trimming and J lost 3 bases, with 17 bases between them. CDR3 length: 15 residues.

The chain has TRBV7-2 and TRBJ1-5, with D unclear. V was cut by 3 bases and J by 1 base, with 4 bases left in between. This CDR3 has 13 amino acids. Germline lookup yields CDR1 SGHTA and CDR2 FQGNSA. CDR3 loop: CASSFMSNQPQHF. As DNA, the CDR3 is TGTGCCAGCAGCTTCATGAGCAATCAGCCCCAGCATTTT.

The V and J genes are TRBV7-9 and TRBJ2-3, with a possible D match to TRBD2 (5 bases). The CDR3 is 14 amino acids. The V gene's germline CDR1 is SEHNR and CDR2 FQNEAQ (reference sequence). Between the trimmed V and J ends, which lost 4 bases and 2 bases, there was a span of 10 bases. The CDR3 DNA is TGTGCCAGCAGCTCACCGGACTTCACAGATACGCAGTATTTT. Translated: CASSSPDFTDTQYF.

The V and J genes are TRBV9 and TRBJ1-2; D remains ambiguous. There are 13 residues in the CDR3. CDR1 is SGDLS, CDR2 YYNGEE, per germline. V shed 0 bases and J shed 3 bases, with 6 bases lying between them. The CDR3 nucleotides read TGTGCCAGCAGCGTAGTGCCAGACTATGGCTACACCTTC. It translates to CASSVVPDYGYTF.

The chain joins TRBV4-1 to TRBJ2-1; no clear D gene. The CDR3 spans 15 residues. In germline, CDR1 is MGHRA, CDR2 YSYEKL. Between the trimmed V and J ends, which lost 0 bases and 2 bases, there was a span of 8 bases. The CDR3 sequence is CASSQETGPYNEQFF. DNA of the CDR3: TGCGCCAGCAGCCAAGAAACTGGGCCCTACAATGAGCAGTTCTTC.

Details on this clone: Other DNA sequences in this specimen translate into the identical CDR3. V is TRBV10-1 and J is TRBJ2-7; D remains unclear. This CDR3 has 11 amino acids. The germline V gene has CDR1 WNHNN and CDR2 SYGVQD (reference sequence). V was clipped by 0 bases and J by 7 bases, with 4 bases between them. As DNA, the CDR3 is TGCGCCAGCAGTGAGTCTGAGGAGCAGTACTTC. This encodes CASSESEEQYF.

J is TRBJ1-2 and V is TRBV7-9; 7 bases match TRBD1. Germline V gene lookup returns CDR1 SEHNR and CDR2 FQNEAQ (reference sequence). The CDR3 consists of 14 residues. The ends lost 6 bases at V and 4 bases at J; junction bases unmatched: 8. The CDR3: CASRETGPPYGYTF. In nucleotides, the CDR3 is TGTGCCAGCAGGGAGACAGGGCCTCCCTATGGCTACACCTTC.

The gene calls are TRBV7-2 and TRBJ1-5; D might be TRBD1 (5 bases). Trimming shortened V by 4 bases and J by 6 bases, and 22 bases separated the two germline ends. The CDR3 runs 17 residues. Looked up from germline, CDR1 is SGHTA and CDR2 is FQGNSA. For the CDR3, the DNA is TGTGCCAGCAGCTGGACCTCCAAGGGGCACTCAGTTCAGCCCCAGCATTTT. Protein sequence: CASSWTSKGHSVQPQHF. The full variable domain, rest sourced from reference TRBV7-2 and TRBJ1-5, is GAGVSQSPSNKVTEKGKDVELRCDPISGHTALYWYRQSLGQGLEFLIYFQGNSAPDKSGLPSDRFSAERTGGSVSTLTIQRTQQEDSAVYLCASSWTSKGHSVQPQHFGDGTRLSIL.

The CDR3 spells CASSPRDRGSSYNSPLHF. In DNA, the CDR3 is TGTGCCAGTAGTCCCCGGGACAGGGGTAGCTCCTATAATTCACCCCTCCACTTT. This chain uses TRBV19 with TRBJ1-6; TRBD1 agrees at 10 bases. V dropped 5 bases and J dropped 0; count of bases not matched to a gene: 7. This CDR3 contains 18 residues. CDR1 and CDR2 from the germline V gene are LNHDA and SQIVND (reference sequence).

The V gene is TRBV29-1, the J gene TRBJ2-6; 8 bases agree with TRBD1. The CDR3 is 17 amino acids. Germline V gene data show CDR1 as SQVTM and CDR2 as ANQGSEA. V dropped 6 bases and J dropped 1; count of bases not matched to a gene: 11. The CDR3 region is CSVGGQGQGSGANVLTF. CDR3 sequence (DNA): TGCAGCGTCGGAGGACAGGGCCAAGGGTCTGGGGCCAACGTCCTGACTTTC.

The rearrangement uses TRBV27 and TRBJ1-2; weak D call: TRBD1 (5 bases). V was cut by 0 bases and J by 7 bases, with 15 bases left in between. CDR3 length: 15 residues. CDR1 is MNHEY and CDR2 is SMNVEV in the germline V gene (reference sequence). The chain's CDR3 is CASSLSRGQGAGYTF. The CDR3 nucleotides read TGTGCCAGCAGTTTATCTCGTGGGCAGGGCGCTGGCTACACCTTC.

J is TRBJ1-1 and V is TRBV7-2; TRBD1 matches at 8 bases. Germline CDR1 and CDR2: SGHTA and FQGNSA. CDR3 length: 13 amino acids. The trim removed 6 bases at V and 4 bases at J, leaving 4 bases unmatched. CDR3 sequence: CASREQGGTEAFF. The CDR3 nucleotides read TGTGCCAGCAGAGAACAGGGGGGCACTGAAGCTTTCTTT.

The V call is TRBV10-3, the J call TRBJ2-3; maybe TRBD2 (6 bases). CDR3 length: 11 amino acids. V dropped 9 bases and J dropped 4 bases, with 8 bases sitting between them. CDR1 is ENHRY, CDR2 SYGVKD, per germline. CDR3 sequence (DNA): TGTGCCATACTAGCTGCAGATACGCAGTATTTT. Residues: CAILAADTQYF.

J is TRBJ1-2 and V is TRBV6-4; TRBD1 is a possible D gene (5 bases). Per germline, CDR1 MRHNA and CDR2 SNTAGT. Trimming removed 2 bases from V and 0 bases from J, with 34 bases in between. This CDR3 is 23 amino acids long. CDR3: CASSDRLGGLELGTTPSNYGYTF. In nucleotides, the CDR3 is TGTGCCAGCAGTGACAGGCTGGGAGGACTCGAACTTGGGACTACTCCGTCTAACTATGGCTACACCTTC.

V usage is TRBV4-2 and J usage is TRBJ2-1, with D tentatively TRBD2 (7 bases). The V gene's germline CDR1 is LGHNA and CDR2 YNFKEQ. CDR3 length: 16 residues. Trimming removed 1 base at V and 7 bases at J, with 17 bases between. This chain's CDR3 is CASSQGGGGLWNEQFF. As DNA, the CDR3 is TGTGCCAGCAGCCAAGGGGGGGGCGGTTTATGGAATGAGCAGTTCTTC.

This clone appeared a few times. The chain employs TRBV28 and TRBJ2-1, with D possibly matching TRBD2 (6 bases). CDR3 size: 15 residues. Trimming removed 6 bases from V and 2 bases from J, with 14 bases in between. The germline gives CDR1 MDHEN, CDR2 SYDVKM. The CDR3 DNA follows: TGTGCCAGCAGCCAGAGGGGCGGGGCCTACAATGAGCAGTTCTTC. Encoded protein: CASSQRGGAYNEQFF.

V and J are TRBV7-2 and TRBJ2-7; 10 bases are shared with TRBD2. Germline CDR1 reads SGHTA; CDR2 reads FQGNSA. The trim removed 5 bases at V and 7 bases at J, leaving 17 bases unmatched. The CDR3 is 17 amino acids. The CDR3 region has the DNA TGTGCCAGCAGCCACGGGTGGGGTCTAGCGGGAGTTGGGGAGCAGTACTTC. The encoded protein is CASSHGWGLAGVGEQYF.

This chain uses TRBV12-5 with TRBJ2-5, with D uncertain. CDR3 size: 15 residues. Deletions cut 4 bases from V and 4 bases from J, with 16 bases between. The germline V gene encodes CDR1 LGHNT and CDR2 FRNRAP. In DNA form, the CDR3 reads TGTGCTAGTGGTTCTGACCCCGGGTCCCGAGAGACCCAGTACTTC. Protein product: CASGSDPGSRETQYF.

The V call is TRBV10-2, the J call TRBJ2-7, with TRBD1 identical over 7 bases. The CDR3 contains 13 residues. Germline V gene sequence: CDR1 WSHSY, CDR2 SAAADI. V lost 7 bases to trimming and J lost 7 bases; unmatched junction nucleotides: 10. In nucleotides, the CDR3 is TGCGCCAGCATCCGACAGGGTAGAAGGGAGCAGTACTTC. Translating gives CASIRQGRREQYF.

This chain links TRBV5-1 with TRBJ1-2; D perhaps matches TRBD1 (5 bases). The ends were cut back, 0 bases at V and 5 bases at J, with 14 bases in the middle. There are 15 residues in the CDR3. Germline-derived CDR1 and CDR2 are SGHRS and YFSETQ. CDR3 sequence: CASSLARGLSYGYTF. The CDR3 coding sequence is TGCGCCAGCAGCTTGGCAAGGGGCTTGTCGTATGGCTACACCTTC. The full variable domain, in which reference TRBV5-1 and TRBJ1-2 provide the parts outside the CDR3, is KAGVTQTPRYLIKTRGQQVTLSCSPISGHRSVSWYQQTPGQGLQFLFEYFSETQRNKGNFPGRFSGRQFSNSRSEMNVSTLELGDSALYLCASSLARGLSYGYTFGSGTRLTVV.

The genes are TRBV4-3 and TRBJ2-1; 7 bases are shared with TRBD1. Germline V gene data show CDR1 as LGHNA and CDR2 as YSLEER. V shed 0 bases and J 1 base; nucleotides not matched to a gene: 3. The CDR3 length is 16 residues. CDR3 loop: CASSQDRGQSYNEQFF. The CDR3 nucleotides are TGCGCCAGCAGCCAAGATAGGGGGCAATCCTACAATGAGCAGTTCTTC.

The rearrangement links TRBV14 to TRBJ1-3; perhaps TRBD1 as D (6 bases). Deletions cut 2 bases from V and 0 bases from J, with 23 bases between. Germline-derived CDR1 and CDR2 are SGHDN and FVKESK. This CDR3 contains 20 residues. CDR3: CASSQSPNPGGGNSGNTIYF. The CDR3 DNA reads as TGTGCCAGCAGCCAAAGCCCCAACCCGGGGGGCGGAAACTCTGGAAACACCATATATTTT.

Only one count was recorded for this clone. The V call is TRBV7-3, the J call TRBJ2-1; 9 nucleotides agree with TRBD2. V dropped 4 bases and J dropped 5; count of bases not matched to a gene: 15. Germline V lookup: CDR1 SGHTA, CDR2 FQGTGA. The CDR3 spans 18 residues. The CDR3 nucleotides are TGTGCCAGCAGCTCTAACCCCCCTCTAGCGGGGAAAAACAATGAGCAGTTCTTC. Its translation: CASSSNPPLAGKNNEQFF.